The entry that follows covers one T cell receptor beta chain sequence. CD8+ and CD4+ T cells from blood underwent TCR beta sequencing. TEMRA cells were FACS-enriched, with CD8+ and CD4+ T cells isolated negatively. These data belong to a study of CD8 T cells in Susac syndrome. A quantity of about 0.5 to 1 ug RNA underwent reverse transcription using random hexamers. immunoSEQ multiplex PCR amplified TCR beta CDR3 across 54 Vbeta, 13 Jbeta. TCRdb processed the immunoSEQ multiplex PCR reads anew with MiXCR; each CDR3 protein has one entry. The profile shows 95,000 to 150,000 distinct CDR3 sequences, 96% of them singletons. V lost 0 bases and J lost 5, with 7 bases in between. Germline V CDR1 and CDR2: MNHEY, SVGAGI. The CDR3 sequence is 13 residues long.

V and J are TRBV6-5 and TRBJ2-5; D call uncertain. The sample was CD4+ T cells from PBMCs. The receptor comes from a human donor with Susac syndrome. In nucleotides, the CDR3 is TGTGCCAGCAGTTACTCGACTGGGGAGACCCAGTACTTC. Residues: CASSYSTGETQYF.